These T cell receptor beta chains were read from a single sample in a study of metastatic and nonmetastatic thyroid tumors. Through MiXCR, TCRdb re-clonotyped the PCR reads. The data contain roughly 75,000 clones, around 12% of them seen just once; the ten biggest clones take up over 7%. Source material: tumor tissue. Source of these receptors: a female donor with papillary thyroid cancer or a benign thyroid nodule (not recorded which). Some clones in this sample may be carry-over from other donors' samples. Each CDR3 is given with its conserved first and last residue. The order of the fields is J gene, V gene, CDR3 protein.

J: TRBJ1-2; V: TRBV12-3/TRBV12-4; CDR3: CASRPQGQHYGYTF
J: TRBJ2-5; V: TRBV19; CDR3: CASSQARSQETQYF
J: TRBJ2-1; V: TRBV12-3/TRBV12-4; CDR3: CASSFGGGPRDEQFF
J: TRBJ1-4; V: TRBV20-1; CDR3: CSARQRNNEKLFF
J: TRBJ2-2; V: TRBV12-5; CDR3: CASTGGPLLFF
J: TRBJ2-5; V: TRBV20-1; CDR3: CSGRGLETQYF
J: TRBJ1-2; V: TRBV5-1; CDR3: CASSYVAEDYGYTF
J: TRBJ1-6; V: TRBV2; CDR3: CASSEITDSPLHF
J: TRBJ1-1; V: TRBV30; CDR3: CAWSHTEAFF
J: TRBJ2-7; V: TRBV7-9; CDR3: CASSHLTSGSNEQYF
J: TRBJ1-3; V: TRBV12-3/TRBV12-4; CDR3: CASSRTGDGNTIYF
J: TRBJ2-1; V: TRBV19; CDR3: CASSILAVSYNEHFF
J: TRBJ2-1; V: TRBV27; CDR3: CASKERDGYEQFF
J: TRBJ2-1; V: TRBV20-1; CDR3: CSAASRSFNEQFF
J: TRBJ2-7; V: TRBV6-2/TRBV6-3; CDR3: CASSYGVGSYEQYF
J: TRBJ2-7; V: TRBV6-7; CDR3: CASLDCSYEQYF
J: TRBJ2-7; V: TRBV7-3; CDR3: CASSLDSNYEQYF
J: TRBJ2-5; V: TRBV5-1; CDR3: CASSSGTIQETQYF
J: TRBJ2-7; V: TRBV28; CDR3: CASSRYELQGADEQYF
J: TRBJ1-2; V: TRBV14; CDR3: CASSLSIVLGYTF
J: TRBJ2-3; V: TRBV5-1; CDR3: CASSLVLAITDTQYF
J: TRBJ1-1; V: TRBV20-1; CDR3: CSALRPRGRGNTEAFF
J: TRBJ2-1; V: TRBV7-2; CDR3: CASSLGLAGFNEQFF
J: TRBJ1-3; V: TRBV4-1; CDR3: CASSQTGSSGNTIYF
J: TRBJ2-7; V: TRBV5-1; CDR3: CASSADGAYEQYF
J: TRBJ2-1; V: TRBV20-1; CDR3: CSAPGRESVRGLYNEQFF
J: TRBJ1-2; V: TRBV4-1; CDR3: CASSQEDRGFDGYTF
J: TRBJ2-1; V: TRBV19; CDR3: CASSMNLYNEQFF
J: TRBJ1-1; V: TRBV25-1; CDR3: CASSEWQNTEAFF
J: TRBJ2-3; V: TRBV7-6; CDR3: CASSLITNTDTQYF
J: TRBJ1-1; V: TRBV29-1; CDR3: CSAEPTFEAFF
J: TRBJ1-1; V: TRBV3-1; CDR3: CASTDDTGRRTEAFF
J: TRBJ2-1; V: TRBV20-1; CDR3: CSAVQGRSEQFF
J: TRBJ2-6; V: TRBV18; CDR3: CASSPESANVLTF
J: TRBJ1-2; V: TRBV5-1; CDR3: CASSLVLGQRIYGYTF
J: TRBJ2-7; V: TRBV5-5; CDR3: CASSLPGRAYEQYF
J: TRBJ2-1; V: TRBV5-1; CDR3: CASSARPHLATRGDEQFF
J: TRBJ2-1; V: TRBV6-1; CDR3: CASSETGGANNEQFF
J: TRBJ2-3; V: TRBV11-3; CDR3: CASSLRTGRGPDTQYF
J: TRBJ1-1; V: TRBV20-1; CDR3: CSARTVPGQGMNTEAFF
J: TRBJ2-7; V: TRBV6-1; CDR3: CASTQPAGVAEQYF
J: TRBJ2-2; V: TRBV11-2; CDR3: CASSFQRGTTANTGELFF
J: TRBJ1-6; V: TRBV6-1; CDR3: CASSQGAKNSPLHF
J: TRBJ2-7; V: TRBV7-2; CDR3: CASSPSGVGSYEQYF
J: TRBJ2-3; V: TRBV2; CDR3: CASKRTKNTDTQYF
J: TRBJ1-1; V: TRBV4-1; CDR3: CASSQLAKEGRAFF
J: TRBJ1-1; V: TRBV2; CDR3: CASNAGGRGTEAFF
J: TRBJ2-7; V: TRBV28; CDR3: CASSFQGRTLYEQYF
J: TRBJ2-5; V: TRBV5-1; CDR3: CASSLGLAGGETQYF
J: TRBJ2-3; V: TRBV3-1; CDR3: CVSSQARTSTDTQYF
J: TRBJ1-2; V: TRBV7-9; CDR3: CASSPPRDNLPRYTF
J: TRBJ1-2; V: TRBV10-3; CDR3: CAISTPVGARTYGYTF